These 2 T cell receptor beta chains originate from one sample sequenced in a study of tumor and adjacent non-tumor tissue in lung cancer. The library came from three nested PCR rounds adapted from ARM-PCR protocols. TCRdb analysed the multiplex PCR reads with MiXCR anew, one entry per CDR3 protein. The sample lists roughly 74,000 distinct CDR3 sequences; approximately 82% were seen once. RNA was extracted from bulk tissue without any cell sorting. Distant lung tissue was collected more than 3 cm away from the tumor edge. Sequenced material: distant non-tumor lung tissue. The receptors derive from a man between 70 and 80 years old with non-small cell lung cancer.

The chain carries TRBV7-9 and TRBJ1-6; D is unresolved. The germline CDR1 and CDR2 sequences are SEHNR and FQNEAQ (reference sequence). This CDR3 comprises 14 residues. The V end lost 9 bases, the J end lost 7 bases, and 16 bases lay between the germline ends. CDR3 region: CAREQLSSNSPLHF. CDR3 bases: TGTGCCAGAGAACAGCTAAGCTCCAATTCACCCCTCCACTTT.

The CDR3 nucleotides are TGTGCTAGTAGACCCTCCGGGGGAGGAAACAATGAGCAGTTCTTC. This encodes CASRPSGGGNNEQFF. This chain connects TRBV7-9 to TRBJ2-1, with D maybe TRBD2 (6 bases). The CDR3 length is 15 residues. The germline CDR1 and CDR2 sequences are SEHNR and FQNEAQ (reference sequence).